These 21 T cell receptor beta chains share one sample of origin, sequenced in a study of blood T cell repertoires in COVID-19. Clones were sequenced by immunoSEQ multiplex PCR, and TCRdb holds only the in-frame ones, with some missing. The sample lists roughly 97,000 clones; around 83% were seen once. Sequencing input: peripheral blood. The receptors stem from a woman older than 75 with active or convalescent COVID-19.

This rearrangement joins TRBV5-1 to TRBJ1-3; 7 bases map to TRBD1. CDR1 is SGHRS and CDR2 is YFSETQ in the germline V gene. V trimming: 0 bases; J trimming: 7 bases; junction bases outside the gene matches: 16. CDR3 length equals 18 residues. As DNA, the CDR3 is TGCGCCAGCAGCTTGGCCGGGACAGTATCGAGTCCAGGCAACACCATATATTTT. Its protein is CASSLAGTVSSPGNTIYF.

This clone was seen a single time. The CDR3 protein is CASSDLRQAGYTF. The CDR3 nucleotides read TGTGCCAGCAGTGATCTGAGGCAAGCCGGCTACACCTTC. The genes are TRBV6-1 and TRBJ1-2; D gene uncertain. The germline CDR1 and CDR2 sequences are MNHNS and SASEGT. The CDR3 covers 13 residues. V lost 3 bases, J lost 8 bases, and 13 bases lay in between.

Note on this clone: Its ends do not fully match the called genes, so a read error is possible. This chain uses TRBV19 with TRBJ2-5; D remains unclear. This CDR3 is built from 14 residues. Germline CDR1 is LNHDA and CDR2 is SQIVND (reference sequence). The chain's CDR3 is CASSIKTGQVTQYF. CDR3 DNA sequence: TGTGCCAGTAGTATCAAAACGGGTCAAGTGACCCAGTACTTC.

This chain links TRBV7-6 with TRBJ2-2, with D possibly matching TRBD2 (5 bases). V was clipped by 2 bases and J by 4 bases, with 14 bases between them. Germline CDR1 is SGHVS and CDR2 is FNYEAQ. The CDR3 consists of 16 residues. CDR3 nucleotides: TGTGCCAGCAGCTTATCCCCGGGATCGGGCACCGGGGAGCTGTTTTTT. It encodes CASSLSPGSGTGELFF.

The chain employs TRBV25-1 and TRBJ1-6; D perhaps matches TRBD1 (5 bases). The CDR3 has 15 residues. The V end lost 6 bases, the J end lost 8 bases, and 17 bases lay between the germline ends. Germline CDR1 MGHDK, CDR2 SYGVNS. CDR3 loop: CASSVLDRSDSPLHF. The CDR3 coding sequence is TGTGCCAGCAGCGTTCTTGACAGATCCGATTCACCCCTCCACTTT.

The chain couples TRBV11-2 to TRBJ1-1, with D unclear. The CDR3 runs to 13 residues. Trimming took 5 bases from V and 0 from J, leaving 7 bases between them. CDR1 is SGHAT and CDR2 is FQNNGV in the germline V gene. CDR3 nucleotide sequence: TGTGCCAGCAGCCTCGACTTGAACACTGAAGCTTTCTTT. This translates into CASSLDLNTEAFF. Full variable domain (remainder filled in from reference TRBV11-2 and TRBJ1-1): EAGVAQSPRYKIIEKRQSVAFWCNPISGHATLYWYQQILGQGPKLLIQFQNNGVVDDSQLPKDRFSAERLKGVDSTLKIQPAKLEDSAVYLCASSLDLNTEAFFGQGTRLTVV.

The V and J genes are TRBV19 and TRBJ1-2; a weak D match, TRBD1 (6 bases). V was cut by 6 bases and J by 4 bases, with 15 bases left in between. Germline V gene lookup returns CDR1 LNHDA and CDR2 SQIVND (reference sequence). CDR3 size: 14 residues. The CDR3 coding sequence is TGTGCCAGTAGATTTTCGTTCAGGGGCTATGGCTACACCTTC. Encoded protein: CASRFSFRGYGYTF.

The chain is built from TRBV6-6 and TRBJ1-4, with D possibly TRBD1 on 5 matching bases. The germline CDR1 and CDR2 sequences are MNHNY and SVGAGI (reference sequence). The CDR3 length is 16 residues. Deletions cut 4 bases from V and 5 bases from J, with 17 bases between. In nucleotides, the CDR3 is TGTGCCAGCAGTTTAGTCGCGGGAACAGGCAATGAAAAACTGTTTTTT. This sequence encodes CASSLVAGTGNEKLFF.

The CDR3 is CASSQEYWAPLGTEAFF. CDR3 coding DNA: TGTGCCAGCAGCCAAGAATATTGGGCCCCCCTCGGAACTGAAGCTTTCTTT. The chain uses TRBV3-1 (or the pseudogene TRBV3-2) and TRBJ1-1; D gene unclear. CDR3 length: 17 amino acids. The V and J ends lost 0 bases and 5 bases respectively, with 19 bases between them. Looked up from germline, CDR1 is LGHDT and CDR2 is YNNKEL (reference sequence).

This chain uses TRBV19 with TRBJ2-3, with TRBD1 matching over 8 bases. The germline V gene has CDR1 LNHDA and CDR2 SQIVND (reference sequence). V shed 6 bases, J shed 0 bases, and the junction held 5 bases outside the gene matches. The CDR3 consists of 15 residues. CDR3 residues: CASSRTGPSTDTQYF. CDR3 sequence (DNA): TGTGCCAGTAGCCGGACAGGGCCAAGCACAGATACGCAGTATTTT.

Concerning this clone: Sequence at one end of the junction differs from germline and may be a read error. This chain connects TRBV7-7 to TRBJ2-2; 9 nucleotides match TRBD2. Germline CDR1 is SSHAT and CDR2 is FNYEAQ (reference sequence). This CDR3 has 16 amino acids. CDR3 nucleotides: TGTGCTAGCAGCTTAACTAGCGGGTCGAACACCGGGGAGCTGTTTTTT. Encoded protein: CASSLTSGSNTGELFF.

J is TRBJ2-1 and V is TRBV6-5; tentatively, D is TRBD2 (5 bases). The germline V and J ends were trimmed by 7 bases and 12 bases, with 16 bases remaining between them. Germline CDR1 and CDR2: MNHEY and SVGAGI. The CDR3 loop spans 12 amino acids. CDR3 DNA: TGTGCCAGCACCCCCGTTCGGGAAGGGCAGTTCTTC. Its translation is CASTPVREGQFF.

The chain recombines TRBV7-3 with TRBJ1-1; 7 bases map to TRBD1. CDR1 is SGHTA and CDR2 is FQGTGA in the germline V gene. Losses at the gene ends were 0 bases for V and 5 bases for J; bases not matched to a gene: 6. The CDR3 runs to 15 residues. Here the CDR3 DNA reads TGTGCCAGCAGCTTAACGGAGACAGGGAGAACTGAAGCTTTCTTT. It codes for CASSLTETGRTEAFF.

The V call is TRBV5-4, the J call TRBJ2-3; the match to TRBD2 covers 8 bases. CDR3 size: 18 residues. CDR1 and CDR2 from the germline V gene are SGHNT and YYREEE (reference sequence). The trim removed 4 bases at V and 2 bases at J, leaving 15 bases unmatched. As DNA, the CDR3 is TGTGCCAGCAGCCCGGGGGGGGGCAGGGGAGTGTCCACAGATACGCAGTATTTT. Its protein is CASSPGGGRGVSTDTQYF.

The rearrangement joins TRBV5-1 to TRBJ2-5; 13 nucleotides agree with TRBD2. The CDR3 contains 17 residues. Germline values: CDR1 SGHRS, CDR2 YFSETQ. V lost 4 bases and J lost 5; bases outside the gene matches: 11. The CDR3 DNA follows: TGCGCCAGCAGCATCGGACTAGCGGGAGAGGGGTACGAGACCCAGTACTTC. Protein product: CASSIGLAGEGYETQYF. Filled out from reference TRBV5-1 and TRBJ2-5, the complete variable domain reads KAGVTQTPRYLIKTRGQQVTLSCSPISGHRSVSWYQQTPGQGLQFLFEYFSETQRNKGNFPGRFSGRQFSNSRSEMNVSTLELGDSALYLCASSIGLAGEGYETQYFGPGTRLLVL.

The chain recombines TRBV5-5 with TRBJ2-2; 8 bases line up with TRBD1. The CDR3 is made up of 19 amino acids. V lost 7 bases to trimming and J lost 4 bases; unmatched junction nucleotides: 21. CDR1 and CDR2 (germline): SGHKS, YYEKEE (reference sequence). CDR3 in amino acids: CASQAPGTGELRGTGELFF. CDR3 in DNA: TGTGCCAGCCAAGCGCCCGGGACAGGCGAACTCCGGGGCACCGGGGAGCTGTTTTTT.

J is TRBJ2-1 and V is TRBV2; TRBD1 matches 9 bases. The CDR3 sequence is 14 residues long. V trimming: 6 bases; J trimming: 4 bases; junction bases outside the gene matches: 4. Germline CDR1 is SNHLY and CDR2 is FYNNEI. This chain's CDR3 is CASRTGTGYNEQFF. CDR3 coding DNA: TGTGCCAGCAGGACCGGGACAGGGTACAATGAGCAGTTCTTC.

This clone was seen only a few times. The chain employs TRBV19 and TRBJ1-1; D gene ambiguous. V lost 10 bases and J 7 bases, leaving 13 bases between the germline ends. The CDR3 spans 11 residues. CDR1 is LNHDA and CDR2 is SQIVND in the germline V gene (reference sequence). CDR3 sequence: CATQAGIEAFF. In DNA form, the CDR3 reads TGTGCCACCCAAGCGGGGATTGAAGCTTTCTTT. The whole variable domain, remainder taken from reference TRBV19 and TRBJ1-1, is DGGITQSPKYLFRKEGQNVTLSCEQNLNHDAMYWYRQDPGQGLRLIYYSQIVNDFQKGDIAEGYSVSREKKESFPLTVTSAQKNPTAFYLCATQAGIEAFFGQGTRLTVV.

The CDR3 DNA follows: TGTGCCAGCGCGGTACTACCCTACGAGCAGTACTTC. This sequence encodes CASAVLPYEQYF. This sequence joins TRBV7-9 and TRBJ2-7; no firm D call. The CDR3 has 12 residues. Germline CDR1 is SEHNR and CDR2 is FQNEAQ (reference sequence). V lost 8 bases to trimming and J lost 2 bases, with 10 bases between them.

This clone came up once. J is TRBJ1-2 and V is TRBV18; tentative D call: TRBD1 (5 bases). CDR1 is KGHSH and CDR2 is LQKENI in the germline V gene. Trimming shortened V by 3 bases and J by 2 bases, and 10 bases separated the two germline ends. This CDR3 spans 14 amino acids. CDR3 sequence (DNA): TGTGCCAGCTCACCGGACACCACAAACTATGGCTACACCTTC. Protein: CASSPDTTNYGYTF.

The chain combines TRBV9 with TRBJ2-3, with 8 bases identical to TRBD1. Looked up from germline, CDR1 is SGDLS and CDR2 is YYNGEE. V was pared by 5 bases and J by 7 bases, with 18 bases of the junction left unmatched. CDR3 size: 17 residues. The CDR3 region has the DNA TGTGCCAGCAGTCATCGACAGGGGATGAGAGCACAGAATACGCAGTATTTT. The encoded protein is CASSHRQGMRAQNTQYF.